A selection of T cell receptor beta chains follows, all from one sample in a study of graft-versus-host responses after intestinal transplantation. For these receptors, no antigen is known. TCRdb keeps only in-frame clones here, not all; method: immunoSEQ multiplex PCR. The data show roughly 120,000 clones, just under 95% seen once. Sequences were derived from unstimulated CD8+ T cells sorted from spleen or lymph node cells, sampled before transplant. These receptors were taken from a human donor who was the organ donor for an intestinal transplant. The CDR3 runs from the conserved cysteine through the conserved F or W. The D gene is left open where the match is weak. Clone sizes are given selectively: once, few, many, or a class where the clone is expanded.

D	J	size	V	CDR3
-	TRBJ1-1	-	TRBV7-9	CASSFGDLTEAFF
TRBD1	TRBJ1-5	-	TRBV6-1	CASSRGSQPQHF
-	TRBJ2-5	once	TRBV28	CASSLSVGVQETQYF
TRBD2	TRBJ2-7	-	TRBV19	CASSIAGGRDEQYF
-	TRBJ2-3	-	TRBV1	CTSSQDTPHGDTQYF
-	TRBJ1-6	-	TRBV4-2	CASSPGSDLTLHF
-	TRBJ2-7	once	TRBV6-6	CASSARLNVISYEQYF
-	TRBJ1-3	-	TRBV6-1	CASSLTLGIGNTIYF
-	TRBJ2-7	-	TRBV11-2	CASSLVHRWSWKGVYEQYF
-	TRBJ2-1	-	TRBV2	CASKYTPSNEQFF
TRBD2	TRBJ2-5	-	TRBV9	CASSVHSIPGLAGPQETQYF
-	TRBJ2-7	once	TRBV27	CASSPLGSLTYEQYF
-	TRBJ2-5	once	TRBV2	CASSEPREETQYF
TRBD2	TRBJ2-1	-	TRBV9	CASSVGLAGRDEQFF
-	TRBJ1-2	-	TRBV4-1	CASSQSVDSTYGYTF
-	TRBJ1-2	-	TRBV6-1	CASSSGGRGFGYTF
-	TRBJ2-7	-	TRBV27	CASSLTSGPYEQYF
TRBD1	TRBJ1-2	-	TRBV9	CASSAPGGAGYTF
-	TRBJ2-7	-	TRBV6-1	CASSSARHLRYEQYF
TRBD1	-	-	TRBV7-9	CASSRTDRGFTYEQYF
-	TRBJ2-7	-	TRBV15	CATRGTDTYEQYF
TRBD2	TRBJ2-1	-	TRBV28	CASRNPPGREAGDEQFF
TRBD1	TRBJ1-3	-	TRBV6-1	CASSGTGGPWDRSGNTIYF
-	TRBJ1-1	-	TRBV29-1	CSAGQYTPFF
TRBD1	TRBJ1-5	-	TRBV4-1	CASSQVRGWSNQPQHF
TRBD1	TRBJ2-7	-	TRBV5-1	CASSWGTGAYEQYF
TRBD1	TRBJ2-7	-	TRBV5-4	CASSLDWTGDIEQYF
-	TRBJ1-1	-	TRBV2	CASSALTGNTEAFF
TRBD2	TRBJ2-1	-	TRBV5-4	CASSGGTSGYAKVGYNEQFF
-	TRBJ1-2	-	TRBV5-6	CASSPIPGFYGYTF
-	TRBJ2-7	-	TRBV14	CASSQLNFYEQYF
-	TRBJ2-7	-	TRBV30	CAWSLRGYEQYF
-	TRBJ1-4	-	TRBV28	CASSTGRGQITNEKLFF
-	TRBJ2-1	-	TRBV28	CASRDRLGGYNEQFF
TRBD2	TRBJ2-1	-	TRBV5-1	CASSLAKASGIHNEQFF
TRBD2	TRBJ2-1	-	TRBV4-2	CASSRRTSGRANEQFF
-	TRBJ2-7	-	TRBV27	CASRMGFGEQYF
-	TRBJ2-2	-	TRBV6-5	CASSSLSNTGELFF
TRBD2	TRBJ2-1	-	TRBV4-3	CASSQGLAGINEQFF
TRBD2	TRBJ2-1	-	TRBV5-6	CASSLGTRPYNEQFF
-	TRBJ1-2	-	TRBV2	CASTTLDGTYYGYTF
TRBD2	TRBJ2-1	-	TRBV4-2	CASSQGLGLAGGRKNEQFF
-	TRBJ2-2	-	TRBV6-6	CASSLLTWESGELFF
-	TRBJ1-1	-	TRBV9	CASSEGGNTEAFF
TRBD2	TRBJ2-1	-	TRBV11-2	CASSLGPSGRQPSYNEQFF
TRBD2	TRBJ2-1	-	TRBV5-1	CASSPGLAAYNEQFF
TRBD2	TRBJ2-3	-	TRBV9	CASSYGRGRAVTDTQYF